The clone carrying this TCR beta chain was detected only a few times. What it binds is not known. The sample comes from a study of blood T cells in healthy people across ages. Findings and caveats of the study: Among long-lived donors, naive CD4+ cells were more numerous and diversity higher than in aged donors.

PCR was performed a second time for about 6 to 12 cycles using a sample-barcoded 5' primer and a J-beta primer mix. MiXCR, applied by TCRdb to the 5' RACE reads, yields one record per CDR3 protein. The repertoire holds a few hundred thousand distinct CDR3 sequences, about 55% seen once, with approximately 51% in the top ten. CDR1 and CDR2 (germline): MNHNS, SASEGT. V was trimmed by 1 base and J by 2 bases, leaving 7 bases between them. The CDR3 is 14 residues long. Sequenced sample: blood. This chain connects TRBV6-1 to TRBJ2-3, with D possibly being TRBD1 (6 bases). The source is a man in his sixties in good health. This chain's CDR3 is CASSEGDNTDTQYF. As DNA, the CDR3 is TGTGCCAGCAGTGAAGGGGACAACACAGATACGCAGTATTTT.